A selection of T cell receptor beta chains follows, all from one sample in a study of cytomegalovirus exposure and HLA in healthy donors. Assay: immunoSEQ multiplex PCR; the TCRdb copy retains only in-frame clones and omits some. Counted here are tens of thousands of clones, less than 80% occurring once; the ten biggest clones make up about 1.4%. The source material was PBMCs. The receptor set was obtained from a male donor in good health and CMV-seronegative. Both conserved end residues are part of each CDR3. A D gene is named only where the DNA matches it firmly. Size is stated for part of the rows, as once, few or many counts, or as a class when the clone is expanded.

CDR3aa: CASSRRQNYEQYF
CDR3nt: TGTGCCAGCAGCCGTAGACAGAACTACGAGCAGTACTTC
j_gene: TRBJ2-7
d_gene: .
v_gene: TRBV6-5
abundance: .

CDR3aa: CASSLGMAGLDNEQFF
CDR3nt: TGTGCCAGCAGTTTAGGGATGGCGGGACTTGACAATGAGCAGTTCTTC
j_gene: TRBJ2-1
d_gene: .
v_gene: TRBV28
abundance: .

CDR3aa: CAWSPTLSATNEKLFF
CDR3nt: TGTGCCTGGAGTCCGACTTTAAGCGCTACTAATGAAAAACTGTTTTTT
j_gene: TRBJ1-4
d_gene: .
v_gene: TRBV30
abundance: .

CDR3aa: CASSLSGTAFYEQYF
CDR3nt: TGTGCCAGCAGTTTATCCGGGACAGCCTTCTACGAGCAGTACTTC
j_gene: TRBJ2-7
d_gene: TRBD1
v_gene: TRBV27
abundance: .

CDR3aa: CASSLGQKNTEAFF
CDR3nt: TGTGCCAGCAGCCTCGGACAGAAGAACACTGAAGCTTTCTTT
j_gene: TRBJ1-1
d_gene: .
v_gene: TRBV2
abundance: .

CDR3aa: CASSLADTQYF
CDR3nt: TGTGCCAGCAGTTTAGCTGATACGCAGTATTTT
j_gene: TRBJ2-3
d_gene: .
v_gene: TRBV6-5
abundance: .

CDR3aa: CASRVWTVNGYTF
CDR3nt: TGTGCCAGTAGGGTTTGGACAGTTAATGGCTACACCTTC
j_gene: TRBJ1-2
d_gene: .
v_gene: TRBV19
abundance: .

CDR3aa: CASSIHSTGNYGYTF
CDR3nt: TGTGCCAGCAGCATACACAGCACAGGGAACTATGGCTACACCTTC
j_gene: TRBJ1-2
d_gene: .
v_gene: TRBV11-2
abundance: .

CDR3aa: CASSMDSLSYEQYF
CDR3nt: TGCGCCAGCAGCATGGACAGCCTATCCTACGAGCAGTACTTC
j_gene: TRBJ2-7
d_gene: .
v_gene: TRBV5-1
abundance: .

CDR3aa: CASSPLDRNTKAFF
CDR3nt: TGTGCCAGTAGTCCGCTGGACAGGAACACTAAAGCTTTCTTT
j_gene: TRBJ1-1
d_gene: TRBD1
v_gene: TRBV19
abundance: .

CDR3aa: CASSLFREGTAYEQYF
CDR3nt: TGTGCCAGCAGTTTATTTCGTGAGGGAACGGCTTACGAGCAGTACTTC
j_gene: TRBJ2-7
d_gene: .
v_gene: TRBV28
abundance: .

CDR3aa: CAWRVNYGYTF
CDR3nt: TGTGCCTGGCGGGTTAACTATGGCTACACCTTC
j_gene: TRBJ1-2
d_gene: .
v_gene: TRBV30
abundance: .

CDR3aa: CASSLTGVTEAFF
CDR3nt: TGTGCCAGCAGCTTAACAGGCGTAACTGAAGCTTTCTTT
j_gene: TRBJ1-1
d_gene: .
v_gene: TRBV7-2
abundance: .

CDR3aa: CASSAQGGGAYEQYF
CDR3nt: TGTGCCAGCAGTGCCCAAGGAGGGGGGGCCTACGAGCAGTACTTC
j_gene: TRBJ2-7
d_gene: .
v_gene: TRBV28
abundance: .

CDR3aa: CASSLRLAGANEQFF
CDR3nt: TGCGCCAGCAGCTTGAGACTAGCGGGAGCTAATGAGCAGTTCTTC
j_gene: TRBJ2-1
d_gene: TRBD2
v_gene: TRBV5-1
abundance: .

CDR3aa: CASSLRGGYEQYF
CDR3nt: TGTGCCAGCAGTTTGCGGGGAGGGTACGAGCAGTACTTC
j_gene: TRBJ2-7
d_gene: TRBD2
v_gene: TRBV28
abundance: few

CDR3aa: CASSSRQVATTDTQYF
CDR3nt: TGTGCCAGCAGTTCAAGACAGGTTGCTACCACAGATACGCAGTATTTT
j_gene: TRBJ2-3
d_gene: .
v_gene: TRBV6-5
abundance: few

CDR3aa: CASSLTLTGNTEAFF
CDR3nt: TGTGCCAGCTCACTTACGCTCACAGGGAACACTGAAGCTTTCTTT
j_gene: TRBJ1-1
d_gene: .
v_gene: TRBV18
abundance: once

CDR3aa: CASGQASSGNTIYF
CDR3nt: TGTGCCAGCGGACAGGCGAGCTCTGGAAACACCATATATTTT
j_gene: TRBJ1-3
d_gene: TRBD1
v_gene: TRBV25-1
abundance: .

CDR3aa: CASSRTAVNYGYTF
CDR3nt: TGTGCCAGCAGTAGGACAGCGGTTAACTATGGCTACACCTTC
j_gene: TRBJ1-2
d_gene: .
v_gene: TRBV2
abundance: .

CDR3aa: CASSQDRPHGGSYNSPLHF
CDR3nt: TGCGCCAGCAGCCAAGATCGCCCCCACGGCGGCTCCTATAATTCACCCCTCCACTTT
j_gene: TRBJ1-6
d_gene: .
v_gene: TRBV4-1
abundance: .

CDR3aa: CASSDDQTGEQYF
CDR3nt: TGTGCCAGCAGTGATGATCAAACAGGCGAGCAGTACTTC
j_gene: TRBJ2-7
d_gene: .
v_gene: TRBV6-1
abundance: .

CDR3aa: CSAASDRANYEQYF
CDR3nt: TGCAGCGCCGCTTCCGACAGGGCAAACTACGAGCAGTACTTC
j_gene: TRBJ2-7
d_gene: TRBD1
v_gene: TRBV29-1
abundance: .

CDR3aa: CASSQARSREQYF
CDR3nt: TGCGCCAGCAGCCAAGCGCGAAGCAGGGAGCAGTACTTC
j_gene: TRBJ2-7
d_gene: .
v_gene: TRBV4-3
abundance: .

CDR3aa: CASSTWDSSFRGPYEQYF
CDR3nt: TGTGCCAGCAGCACCTGGGACAGTTCGTTCAGGGGTCCATACGAGCAGTACTTC
j_gene: TRBJ2-7
d_gene: TRBD1
v_gene: TRBV28
abundance: .

CDR3aa: CASSFRTTNYGYTF
CDR3nt: TGTGCCAGCAGCTTCAGGACAACTAACTATGGCTACACCTTC
j_gene: TRBJ1-2
d_gene: .
v_gene: TRBV7-2
abundance: .

CDR3aa: CASSEGHHANSGNTIYF
CDR3nt: TGTGCCAGCAGTGAAGGACATCACGCGAACTCTGGAAACACCATATATTTT
j_gene: TRBJ1-3
d_gene: .
v_gene: TRBV6-1
abundance: .

CDR3aa: CSSSQAGQGTSYEQYF
CDR3nt: TGTTCCAGCAGCCAAGCGGGACAGGGAACCTCCTACGAGCAGTACTTC
j_gene: TRBJ2-7
d_gene: TRBD1
v_gene: TRBV7-9
abundance: .

CDR3aa: CASSQRGVADTQYF
CDR3nt: TGTGCCAGCAGCCAGCGCGGGGTGGCAGATACGCAGTATTTT
j_gene: TRBJ2-3
d_gene: .
v_gene: TRBV11-2
abundance: .

CDR3aa: CATSRVVASGANVLTF
CDR3nt: TGTGCCACCAGCAGAGTAGTCGCCTCTGGGGCCAACGTCCTGACTTTC
j_gene: TRBJ2-6
d_gene: .
v_gene: TRBV15
abundance: .

CDR3aa: CASSGQGAHTGELFF
CDR3nt: TGTGCCAGCAGTGGACAGGGGGCCCACACCGGGGAGCTGTTTTTT
j_gene: TRBJ2-2
d_gene: TRBD1
v_gene: TRBV2
abundance: .

CDR3aa: CASGQGSGNQPQHF
CDR3nt: TGTGCCAGCGGACAGGGGTCTGGCAATCAGCCCCAGCATTTT
j_gene: TRBJ1-5
d_gene: TRBD1
v_gene: TRBV6-1
abundance: .

CDR3aa: CAGRGQGNSPLHF
CDR3nt: TGTGCCGGGCGGGGGCAGGGAAATTCACCCCTCCACTTT
j_gene: TRBJ1-6
d_gene: .
v_gene: TRBV30
abundance: .

CDR3aa: CSVAGLNTGELFF
CDR3nt: TGCAGCGTTGCAGGGTTAAACACCGGGGAGCTGTTTTTT
j_gene: TRBJ2-2
d_gene: .
v_gene: TRBV29-1
abundance: .

CDR3aa: CASSLQLRGETQYF
CDR3nt: TGTGCCAGCAGCCTCCAGCTCAGGGGAGAGACCCAGTACTTC
j_gene: TRBJ2-5
d_gene: .
v_gene: TRBV7-8
abundance: .

CDR3aa: CATSPPGQELYGYTF
CDR3nt: TGTGCCACCAGCCCCCCAGGACAGGAGCTCTATGGCTACACCTTC
j_gene: TRBJ1-2
d_gene: TRBD1
v_gene: TRBV15
abundance: .

CDR3aa: CASSLVAGQSNYGYTF
CDR3nt: TGTGCCAGCAGCTTAGTGGCAGGGCAGTCTAACTATGGCTACACCTTC
j_gene: TRBJ1-2
d_gene: .
v_gene: TRBV7-2
abundance: .

CDR3aa: CASYLRDRVRDGYTF
CDR3nt: TGTGCCTCGTACCTCCGGGACAGGGTACGGGATGGCTACACCTTC
j_gene: TRBJ1-2
d_gene: TRBD1
v_gene: TRBV30
abundance: .

CDR3aa: CATQGAGDTQYF
CDR3nt: TGCGCCACCCAGGGGGCTGGAGATACGCAGTATTTT
j_gene: TRBJ2-3
d_gene: TRBD1
v_gene: TRBV5-1
abundance: .

CDR3aa: CASSFTGTYTEAFF
CDR3nt: TGTGCCAGCAGCTTCACAGGGACCTACACTGAAGCTTTCTTT
j_gene: TRBJ1-1
d_gene: .
v_gene: TRBV7-2
abundance: .

CDR3aa: CATIADRDYSNQPQHF
CDR3nt: TGTGCCACCATTGCGGACAGGGACTATAGCAATCAGCCCCAGCATTTT
j_gene: TRBJ1-5
d_gene: TRBD1
v_gene: TRBV19
abundance: .

CDR3aa: CATRSGTGTYNEQFF
CDR3nt: TGTGCCACCAGGTCCGGGACAGGGACCTACAATGAGCAGTTCTTC
j_gene: TRBJ2-1
d_gene: TRBD1
v_gene: TRBV15
abundance: few

CDR3aa: CASSPHSFYGYTF
CDR3nt: TGTGCCAGCAGCCCTCACAGTTTCTATGGCTACACCTTC
j_gene: TRBJ1-2
d_gene: .
v_gene: TRBV28
abundance: .

CDR3aa: CASSSAITGAPRSGYTF
CDR3nt: TGCGCCAGCAGCTCCGCGATTACAGGGGCCCCCCGTAGTGGCTACACCTTC
j_gene: TRBJ1-2
d_gene: TRBD1
v_gene: TRBV5-1
abundance: .

CDR3aa: CASSFERDTQYF
CDR3nt: TGCGCCAGCAGCTTTGAGAGAGATACGCAGTATTTT
j_gene: TRBJ2-3
d_gene: .
v_gene: TRBV5-1
abundance: .

CDR3aa: CASSTRDRGNTGELFF
CDR3nt: TGTGCCAGCAGTACCAGGGACAGGGGGAACACCGGGGAGCTGTTTTTT
j_gene: TRBJ2-2
d_gene: TRBD1
v_gene: TRBV27
abundance: .

CDR3aa: CASSEAHKGGTQYF
CDR3nt: TGTGCCAGCAGTGAAGCGCATAAAGGGGGGACCCAGTACTTC
j_gene: TRBJ2-5
d_gene: .
v_gene: TRBV2
abundance: .

CDR3aa: CASSQADRRNTEAFF
CDR3nt: TGCGCCAGCAGCCAGGCGGACAGGAGGAACACTGAAGCTTTCTTT
j_gene: TRBJ1-1
d_gene: TRBD1
v_gene: TRBV4-3
abundance: many

CDR3aa: CASSTDRGREQYF
CDR3nt: TGTGCCAGCAGCACAGACAGGGGAAGGGAGCAGTACTTC
j_gene: TRBJ2-7
d_gene: TRBD1
v_gene: TRBV7-2
abundance: .

CDR3aa: CASSLDSYGYTF
CDR3nt: TGCGCCAGCAGCTTGGACTCCTATGGCTACACCTTC
j_gene: TRBJ1-2
d_gene: .
v_gene: TRBV5-1
abundance: .

CDR3aa: CASSDAQGQGGYTF
CDR3nt: TGTGCCAGCAGTGATGCACAGGGACAGGGCGGCTACACCTTC
j_gene: TRBJ1-2
d_gene: TRBD1
v_gene: TRBV2
abundance: .

CDR3aa: CASSQTHSAGRITEAFF
CDR3nt: TGCGCCAGCAGCCAGACTCATAGCGCCGGGAGGATCACTGAAGCTTTCTTT
j_gene: TRBJ1-1
d_gene: .
v_gene: TRBV4-3
abundance: .

CDR3aa: CASSQDRRGQAGTEAFF
CDR3nt: TGCGCCAGCAGCCAAGACCGGCGCGGGCAAGCGGGCACTGAAGCTTTCTTT
j_gene: TRBJ1-1
d_gene: .
v_gene: TRBV4-3
abundance: .

CDR3aa: CASSYDSGTGELFF
CDR3nt: TGTGCCAGCAGTTACGACTCAGGGACCGGGGAGCTGTTTTTT
j_gene: TRBJ2-2
d_gene: .
v_gene: TRBV6-6
abundance: few

CDR3aa: CASSPPEGTLEAFF
CDR3nt: TGTGCCAGCTCACCACCTGAGGGCACGCTTGAAGCTTTCTTT
j_gene: TRBJ1-1
d_gene: .
v_gene: TRBV18
abundance: .